This T cell receptor (beta chain) emerged from a study of shared clonotypes between healthy human individuals. The CDR3 has 13 residues. Germline CDR1 is MGHRA and CDR2 is YSYEKL. V lost 0 bases, J lost 6 bases, and 6 bases lay in between. Details on this clone: Within the sample, other DNA sequences also encode this same CDR3.

Measured with immunoSEQ multiplex PCR; TCRdb has only the in-frame clones, and not every one. The data contain over 2,000,000 clones, roughly 93% of them seen just once; the ten biggest clones take up about 1.7%. Naive CD8 cells comprised CD45RO-negative, CCR7-positively selected cells, excluding terminally differentiated effector memory CD45RA+ cells. This TCR came from a man between 18 and 29 years old in good health. Some clones in this sample may be carry-over from other donors' samples. This chain links TRBV4-1 with TRBJ2-4; D gene uncertain. The sequenced material came from naive CD8+ T cells from PBMCs. This CDR3 reads CASSQDRRNIQYF. CDR3 DNA: TGCGCCAGCAGCCAAGATAGGAGAAACATTCAGTACTTC.